This entry describes one TCR beta chain. This record belongs to a study of technical replicates of blood from several donors. The V end lost 7 bases, the J end lost 7 bases, and 16 bases lay between the germline ends. Germline V gene sequence: CDR1 GTSNPN, CDR2 SVGIG (reference sequence). The CDR3 has 13 residues. Clones were sequenced by immunoSEQ multiplex PCR, and TCRdb holds only the in-frame ones, with some missing. The table includes tens of thousands of clones, approximately 91% detected once. The chain links TRBV30 to TRBJ2-2; weak D call: TRBD2 (6 bases). The sample was PBMCs. The clonotype comes from a human donor in good health. Some clones in this sample may be carry-over from other donors' samples. In DNA, the CDR3 is TGTGCCTTCCACTCGACCGGGGGCGGGGAGCTGTTTTTT. Translated: CAFHSTGGGELFF.